The 20 T cell receptor beta chains below were found in one sample sequenced in a study of blood T cell repertoires in COVID-19. Profiled with immunoSEQ multiplex PCR; TCRdb holds only in-frame clones, not every one. The sample gives 150,000 to 200,000 clones, 82% of which show up once; about 5.5% is in the top ten. The sequenced sample was PBMCs or T cells enriched from blood (not recorded which). The source of these receptors is a woman aged 60 to 75 with acute COVID-19.

This clone turned up a few times. V usage is TRBV19 and J usage is TRBJ1-2; 7 nucleotides match TRBD1. Trimming removed 6 bases from V and 4 bases from J; junction bases left unmatched: 8. The CDR3 runs to 14 residues. CDR1 and CDR2 from the germline V gene are LNHDA and SQIVND (reference sequence). This CDR3 is CASSPSGTAYGYTF. The CDR3 coding sequence is TGTGCCAGTAGCCCGTCGGGGACAGCCTATGGCTACACCTTC.

The chain links TRBV29-1 to TRBJ2-5; D perhaps matches TRBD1 (6 bases). This CDR3 has 12 residues. Germline V gives CDR1 SQVTM, CDR2 ANQGSEA. V lost 0 bases and J lost 4, with 6 bases in between. The DNA for the CDR3 is TGCAGCGTTGAAGAGGGGGCAGAGACCCAGTACTTC. Its protein is CSVEEGAETQYF.

The chain has TRBV7-9 and TRBJ2-7, with 7 bases identical to TRBD2. The CDR3 runs to 14 residues. V was pared by 2 bases and J by 7 bases, with 8 bases of the junction left unmatched. CDR1 SEHNR and CDR2 FQNEAQ come from the germline V gene (reference sequence). CDR3 DNA: TGTGCCAGCAGCTTAACAGCGGGGCCTCAAGAGCAGTACTTC. Translating gives CASSLTAGPQEQYF.

The table lists this clone with a few counts. The V gene is TRBV23-1, the J gene TRBJ1-2, with D unresolved. TRBV23-1 is identified as an open reading frame with a role that is uncertain. V was trimmed by 9 bases and J by 7 bases, leaving 9 bases between them. The CDR3 sequence is 10 residues long. Written as DNA, the CDR3 is TGCGCCAGGGAGGCGCTTGGCTACACCTTC. Residues: CAREALGYTF.

The rearrangement uses TRBV14 and TRBJ2-1; TRBD1 matches at 8 bases. The CDR3 consists of 16 residues. CDR1 and CDR2 from the germline V gene are SGHDN and FVKESK. V lost 0 bases and J lost 2; bases outside the gene matches: 3. This CDR3 reads CASSQDFRGPYNEQFF. CDR3 in DNA: TGTGCCAGCAGCCAAGACTTCAGGGGGCCCTACAATGAGCAGTTCTTC.

This chain links TRBV6-6 with TRBJ1-2; 10 bases line up with TRBD1. Trimming cost V 2 bases and J 4 bases; bases outside gene matches: 7. Germline V gives CDR1 MNHNY, CDR2 SVGAGI (reference sequence). The CDR3 is made up of 16 amino acids. The CDR3 region has the DNA TGTGCCAGCAGTTACGGGACAGGGGAGATTAGCTATGGCTACACCTTC. Translating gives CASSYGTGEISYGYTF.

The chain combines TRBV29-1 with TRBJ2-5; possible D gene TRBD2, 5 bases. The CDR3 is 12 residues long. Germline CDR1 SQVTM, CDR2 ANQGSEA. Trimming left V 4 bases short and J 2 bases short, with 8 bases between. The CDR3 region is CSVGTSQETQYF. CDR3 in DNA: TGCAGCGTTGGGACTTCGCAAGAGACCCAGTACTTC.

The rearrangement joins TRBV28 to TRBJ1-1; unclear D gene. Germline CDR1 and CDR2: MDHEN and SYDVKM. Trimming removed 5 bases at V and 6 bases at J, with 10 bases between. This CDR3 comprises 12 residues. The CDR3 DNA follows: TGTGCCAGCAGTCCCCAGCGGGCTGAAGCTTTCTTT. Its translation: CASSPQRAEAFF.

This chain connects TRBV27 to TRBJ2-6; 8 nucleotides agree with TRBD1. The V gene's germline CDR1 is MNHEY and CDR2 SMNVEV (reference sequence). This CDR3 has 19 amino acids. With 2 bases clipped from V and 1 base from J, the junction kept 10 bases outside the gene matches. CDR3 nucleotides: TGTGCCAGCAGTTTAAGATCGGGGACAGGCCTATCTGGGGCCAACGTCCTGACTTTC. It translates to CASSLRSGTGLSGANVLTF.

The CDR3 nucleotides are TGTGCCAGCAGTAAGGGACAGTATAGCAATCAGCCCCAGCATTTT. The encoded protein is CASSKGQYSNQPQHF. The V and J genes are TRBV28 and TRBJ1-5; 7 bases align to TRBD1. CDR3 length equals 15 residues. The trim removed 5 bases at V and 0 bases at J, leaving 4 bases unmatched. Germline values: CDR1 MDHEN, CDR2 SYDVKM.

The genes are TRBV11-2 and TRBJ1-2; 7 nucleotides match TRBD1. Germline V gene data show CDR1 as SGHAT and CDR2 as FQNNGV. The V and J ends lost 1 base and 4 bases, in that order; junction bases with no gene match: 0. There are 13 residues in the CDR3. For the CDR3, the DNA is TGTGCCAGCAGCTTAGCAGGGGGCTATGGCTACACCTTC. Translation gives CASSLAGGYGYTF.

The genes are TRBV29-1 and TRBJ1-2; the D is unclear. V lost 4 bases to trimming and J lost 4 bases, with 10 bases between them. Germline CDR1 SQVTM, CDR2 ANQGSEA. The CDR3 is made up of 12 amino acids. CDR3 region: CSVAQIIYGYTF. The CDR3 nucleotides read TGCAGCGTTGCCCAGATTATCTATGGCTACACCTTC.

The J gene is TRBJ1-6, the V gene TRBV27; D not resolved. This CDR3 is built from 17 residues. V gave up 3 bases and J gave up 7 bases, with 19 bases separating them. The germline V gene has CDR1 MNHEY and CDR2 SMNVEV (reference sequence). The chain's CDR3 is CASSFKRTPGGNSPLHF. The CDR3 bases are TGTGCCAGCAGTTTTAAGCGCACGCCCGGAGGGAATTCACCCCTCCACTTT.

The V call is TRBV5-1, the J call TRBJ1-3, with D possibly being TRBD1 (6 bases). Germline V lookup: CDR1 SGHRS, CDR2 YFSETQ. With 4 bases removed from V and 4 bases from J, the gap between germline ends came to 18 bases. The CDR3 has 16 amino acids. Written as DNA, the CDR3 is TGCGCCAGCAGCCTTGCCATGGGGGCCGCGGGAAACACCATATATTTT. Amino acids: CASSLAMGAAGNTIYF.

The rearrangement uses TRBV7-2 and TRBJ2-7; tentative D call: TRBD2 (5 bases). V was cut by 1 base and J by 2 bases, with 12 bases left in between. CDR3 size: 15 residues. Germline CDR1 and CDR2: SGHTA and FQGNSA. DNA for the CDR3: TGTGCCAGCAGCTTAGGGGAGAACGTGGCCTACGAGCAGTACTTC. Its translation is CASSLGENVAYEQYF. Full variable domain (remainder filled in from reference TRBV7-2 and TRBJ2-7): GAGVSQSPSNKVTEKGKDVELRCDPISGHTALYWYRQSLGQGLEFLIYFQGNSAPDKSGLPSDRFSAERTGGSVSTLTIQRTQQEDSAVYLCASSLGENVAYEQYFGPGTRLTVT.

This chain joins TRBV24-1 and TRBJ1-5; 11 bases line up with TRBD1. The germline V gene encodes CDR1 KGHDR and CDR2 SFDVKD. The CDR3 consists of 15 residues. The junction had 5 bases not matched to a gene; V was cut back by 4 bases and J by 7 bases. Here the CDR3 reads CATSDPGQGDQPQHF. Written as DNA, the CDR3 is TGTGCCACCAGTGACCCGGGACAGGGGGACCAGCCCCAGCATTTT.

V is TRBV3-1 (or the pseudogene TRBV3-2) and J is TRBJ2-7, with D possibly being TRBD1 (5 bases). The V and J ends lost 1 base and 2 bases respectively, with 9 bases between them. CDR3 length: 14 amino acids. CDR1 LGHDT and CDR2 YNNKEL come from the germline V gene (reference sequence). The CDR3 protein is CASSQVQDPYEQYV. Written as DNA, the CDR3 is TGTGCCAGCAGCCAAGTACAGGATCCCTACGAGCAGTACGTC.

The chain recombines TRBV19 with TRBJ1-1, with D possibly matching TRBD1 (5 bases). V lost 5 bases to trimming and J lost 5 bases, with 18 bases between them. The CDR3 totals 15 residues. From germline, CDR1 is LNHDA and CDR2 SQIVND (reference sequence). The CDR3 coding sequence is TGTGCCAGTAGTTCCCGGGGGAAAGCTCGGACTGAAGCTTTCTTT. It is translated as CASSSRGKARTEAFF.

The gene calls are TRBV21-1 and TRBJ2-3; the table assigns TRBD1, which was not confirmed against the DNA. TRBV21-1 is a known pseudogene. The CDR3 length is 19 residues. This CDR3 reads CASSKAPGGDRGRADTQYF. The CDR3 nucleotides read TGTGCCAGCAGCAAAGCACCCGGTGGGGACAGGGGGCGAGCAGATACGCAGTATTTT.

The V call is TRBV16, the J call TRBJ1-5; D uncertain. CDR1 KGHSY and CDR2 FQNENV come from the germline V gene. This CDR3 comprises 14 residues. Trimming pared 4 bases from V and 1 base from J, leaving 8 bases between. CDR3 region: CASSPGGSNQPQHF. As DNA, the CDR3 is TGTGCCAGCAGCCCAGGAGGGAGCAATCAGCCCCAGCATTTT.